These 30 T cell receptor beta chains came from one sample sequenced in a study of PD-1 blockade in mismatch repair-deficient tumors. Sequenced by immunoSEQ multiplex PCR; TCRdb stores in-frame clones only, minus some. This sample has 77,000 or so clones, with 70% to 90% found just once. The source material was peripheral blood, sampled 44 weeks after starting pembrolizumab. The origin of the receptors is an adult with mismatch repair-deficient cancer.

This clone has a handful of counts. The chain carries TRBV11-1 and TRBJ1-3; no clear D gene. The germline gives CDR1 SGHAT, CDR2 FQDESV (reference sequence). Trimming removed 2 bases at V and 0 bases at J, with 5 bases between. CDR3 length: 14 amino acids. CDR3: CASSLIGSGNTIYF. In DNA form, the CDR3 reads TGTGCCAGCAGCTTAATCGGCTCTGGAAACACCATATATTTT.

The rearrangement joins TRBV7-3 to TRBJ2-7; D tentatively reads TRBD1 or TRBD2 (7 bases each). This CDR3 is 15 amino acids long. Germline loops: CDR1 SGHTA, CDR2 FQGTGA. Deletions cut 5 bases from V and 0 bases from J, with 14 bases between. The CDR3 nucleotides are TGTGCCAGCAGCCCCCAGGGGGGGAGCTCCTACGAGCAGTACTTC. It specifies CASSPQGGSSYEQYF.

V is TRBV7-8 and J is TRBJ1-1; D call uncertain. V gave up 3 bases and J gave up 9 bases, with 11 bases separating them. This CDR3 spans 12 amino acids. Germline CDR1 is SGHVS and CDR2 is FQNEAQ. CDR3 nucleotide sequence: TGTGCCAGCAGCTTGGCCGTTTCTAAAGCTTTCTTT. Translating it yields CASSLAVSKAFF.

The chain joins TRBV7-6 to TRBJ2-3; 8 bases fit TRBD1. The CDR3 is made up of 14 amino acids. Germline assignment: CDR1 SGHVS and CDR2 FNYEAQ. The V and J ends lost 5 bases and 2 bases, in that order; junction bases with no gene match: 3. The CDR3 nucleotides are TGTGCCAGCAGCCCTCAGGGGGCCACAGATACGCAGTATTTT. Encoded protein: CASSPQGATDTQYF.

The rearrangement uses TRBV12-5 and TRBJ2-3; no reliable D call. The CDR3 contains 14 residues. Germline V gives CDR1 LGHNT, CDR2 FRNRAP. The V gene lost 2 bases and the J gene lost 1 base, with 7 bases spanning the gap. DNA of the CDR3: TGTGCTAGTGGTTTGAGATCAGGCACAGATACGCAGTATTTT. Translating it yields CASGLRSGTDTQYF.

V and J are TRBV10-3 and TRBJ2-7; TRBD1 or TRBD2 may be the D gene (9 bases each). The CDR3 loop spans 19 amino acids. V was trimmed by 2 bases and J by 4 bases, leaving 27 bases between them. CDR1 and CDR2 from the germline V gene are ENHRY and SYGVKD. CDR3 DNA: TGTGCCATCAGTGAGGCCGGGACAGGGAATAGCGGGAGCGGGTACGAGCAGTACTTC. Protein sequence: CAISEAGTGNSGSGYEQYF.

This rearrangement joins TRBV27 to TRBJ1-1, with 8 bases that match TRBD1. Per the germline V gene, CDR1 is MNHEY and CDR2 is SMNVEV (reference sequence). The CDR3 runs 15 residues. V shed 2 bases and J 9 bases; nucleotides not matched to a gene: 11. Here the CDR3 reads CASSLRQGAPPKAFF. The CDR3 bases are TGTGCCAGCAGTTTAAGGCAGGGGGCGCCGCCGAAAGCTTTCTTT.

In nucleotides, the CDR3 is TGTGCCAGCAGTCTAACAGGGGACCAGCCCCAGCATTTT. Its protein is CASSLTGDQPQHF. V and J are TRBV27 and TRBJ1-5; 7 bases align to TRBD1. CDR3 length: 13 amino acids. V was clipped by 5 bases and J by 7 bases; unmatched bases: 5. Germline lookup yields CDR1 MNHEY and CDR2 SMNVEV (reference sequence).

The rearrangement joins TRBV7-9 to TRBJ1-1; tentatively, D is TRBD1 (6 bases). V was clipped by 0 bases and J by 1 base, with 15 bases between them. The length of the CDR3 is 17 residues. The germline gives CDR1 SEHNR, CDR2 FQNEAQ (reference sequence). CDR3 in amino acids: CASSLAPGQLKNTEAFF. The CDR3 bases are TGTGCCAGCAGCTTAGCGCCGGGACAACTTAAGAACACTGAAGCTTTCTTT.

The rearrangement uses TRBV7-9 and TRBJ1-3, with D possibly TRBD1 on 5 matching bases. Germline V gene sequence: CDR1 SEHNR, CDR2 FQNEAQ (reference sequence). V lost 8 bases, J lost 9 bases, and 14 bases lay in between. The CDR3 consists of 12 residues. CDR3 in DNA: TGTGCCAGCGGGACTTACGGGGGCACCATATATTTT. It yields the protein CASGTYGGTIYF.

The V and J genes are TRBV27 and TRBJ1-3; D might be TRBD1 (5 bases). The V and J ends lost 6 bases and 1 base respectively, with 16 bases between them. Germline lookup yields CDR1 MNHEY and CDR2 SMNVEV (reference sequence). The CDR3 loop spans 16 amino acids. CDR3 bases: TGTGCCAGCAGCCACGACGGTAGGGGTTCTGGAAACACCATATATTTT. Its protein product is CASSHDGRGSGNTIYF.

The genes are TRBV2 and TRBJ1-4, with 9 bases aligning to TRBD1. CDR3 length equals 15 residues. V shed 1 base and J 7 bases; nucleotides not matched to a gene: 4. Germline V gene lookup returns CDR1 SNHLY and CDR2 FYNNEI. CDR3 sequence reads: CASSEEQGAREKLFF. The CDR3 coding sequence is TGTGCCAGCAGTGAAGAACAGGGGGCGCGTGAAAAACTGTTTTTT.

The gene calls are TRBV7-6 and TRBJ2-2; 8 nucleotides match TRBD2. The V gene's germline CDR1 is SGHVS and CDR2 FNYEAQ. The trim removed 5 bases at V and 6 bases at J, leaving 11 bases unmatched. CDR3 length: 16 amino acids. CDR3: CASSVPSGLVPGELFF. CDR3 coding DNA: TGTGCCAGCAGCGTACCCTCGGGACTAGTACCCGGGGAGCTGTTTTTT.

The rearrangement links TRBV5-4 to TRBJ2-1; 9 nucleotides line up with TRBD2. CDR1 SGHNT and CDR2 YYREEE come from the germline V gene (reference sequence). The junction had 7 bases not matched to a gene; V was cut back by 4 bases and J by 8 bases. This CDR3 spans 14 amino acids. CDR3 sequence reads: CASSRGGTSHEQFF. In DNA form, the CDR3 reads TGTGCCAGCAGCCGGGGGGGGACTAGCCATGAGCAGTTCTTC.

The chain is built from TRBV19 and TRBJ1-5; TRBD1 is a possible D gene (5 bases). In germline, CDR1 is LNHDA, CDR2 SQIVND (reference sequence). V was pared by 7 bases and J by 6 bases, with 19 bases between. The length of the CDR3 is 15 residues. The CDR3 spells CASTPKVGVGQPQHF. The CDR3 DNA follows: TGTGCCAGTACCCCAAAGGTAGGGGTTGGTCAGCCCCAGCATTTT.

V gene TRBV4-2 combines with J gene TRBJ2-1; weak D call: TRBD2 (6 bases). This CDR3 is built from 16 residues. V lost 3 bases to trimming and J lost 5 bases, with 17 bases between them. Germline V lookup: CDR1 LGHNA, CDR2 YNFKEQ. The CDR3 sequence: CASSQQSSESHNEQFF. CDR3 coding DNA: TGTGCCAGCAGCCAGCAATCTAGCGAGAGTCACAATGAGCAGTTCTTC.

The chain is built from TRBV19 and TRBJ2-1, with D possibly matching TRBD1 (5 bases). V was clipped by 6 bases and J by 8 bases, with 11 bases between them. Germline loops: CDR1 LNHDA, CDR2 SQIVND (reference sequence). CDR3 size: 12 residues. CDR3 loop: CASRGPQDEQFF. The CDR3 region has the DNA TGTGCCAGTAGGGGGCCGCAGGATGAGCAGTTCTTC.

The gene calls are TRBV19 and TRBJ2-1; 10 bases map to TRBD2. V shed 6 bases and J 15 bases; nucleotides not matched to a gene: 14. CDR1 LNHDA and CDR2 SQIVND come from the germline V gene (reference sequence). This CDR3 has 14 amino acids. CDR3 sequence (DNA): TGTGCCAGTAGCCCCTCGGCTAGCGGGGGTACCTTGTTCTTC. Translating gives CASSPSASGGTLFF.

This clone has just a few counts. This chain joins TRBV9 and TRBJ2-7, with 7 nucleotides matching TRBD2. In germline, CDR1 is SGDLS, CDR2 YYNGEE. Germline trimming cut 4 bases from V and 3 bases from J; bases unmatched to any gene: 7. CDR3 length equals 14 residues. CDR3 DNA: TGTGCCAGCAGCCCCGGGACTATAGGCTACGAGCAGTACTTC. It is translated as CASSPGTIGYEQYF.

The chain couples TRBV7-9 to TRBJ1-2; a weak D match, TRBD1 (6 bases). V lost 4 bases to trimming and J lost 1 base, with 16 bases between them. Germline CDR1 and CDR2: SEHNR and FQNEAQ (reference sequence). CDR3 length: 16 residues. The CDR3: CASSSTRTAVNYGYTF. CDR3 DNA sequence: TGTGCCAGCAGCTCCACGCGGACAGCGGTTAACTATGGCTACACCTTC.

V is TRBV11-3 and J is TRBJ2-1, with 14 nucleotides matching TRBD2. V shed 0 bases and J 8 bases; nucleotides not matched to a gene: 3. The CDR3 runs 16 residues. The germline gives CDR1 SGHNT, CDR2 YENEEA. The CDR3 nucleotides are TGTGCCAGCAGCTTAGAGGGGACTAGCGGGAGTTATGAGCAGTTCTTC. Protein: CASSLEGTSGSYEQFF.

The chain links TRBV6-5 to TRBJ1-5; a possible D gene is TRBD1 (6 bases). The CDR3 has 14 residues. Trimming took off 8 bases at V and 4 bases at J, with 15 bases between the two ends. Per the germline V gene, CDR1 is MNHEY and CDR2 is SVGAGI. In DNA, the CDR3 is TGTGCCAGCGGGGCCGGGGGCGGTAATCAGCCCCAGCATTTT. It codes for CASGAGGGNQPQHF.

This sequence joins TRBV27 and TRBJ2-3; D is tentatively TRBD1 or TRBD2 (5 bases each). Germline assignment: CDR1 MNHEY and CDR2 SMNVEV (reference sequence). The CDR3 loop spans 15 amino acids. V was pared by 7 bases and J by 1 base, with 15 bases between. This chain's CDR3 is CASTLGWGRTDTQYF. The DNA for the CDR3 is TGTGCCAGCACCTTGGGTTGGGGACGCACAGATACGCAGTATTTT.

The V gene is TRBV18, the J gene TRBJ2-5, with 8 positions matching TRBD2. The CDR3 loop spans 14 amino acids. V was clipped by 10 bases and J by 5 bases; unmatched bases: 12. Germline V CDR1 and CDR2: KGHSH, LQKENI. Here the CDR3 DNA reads TGTGCCACTATCCCGGGACTAGGGATGGAGACCCAGTACTTC. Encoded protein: CATIPGLGMETQYF. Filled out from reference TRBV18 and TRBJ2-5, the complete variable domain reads NAGVMQNPRHLVRRRGQEARLRCSPMKGHSHVYWYRQLPEEGLKFMVYLQKENIIDESGMPKERFSAEFPKEGPSILRIQQVVRGDSAAYFCATIPGLGMETQYFGPGTRLLVL.

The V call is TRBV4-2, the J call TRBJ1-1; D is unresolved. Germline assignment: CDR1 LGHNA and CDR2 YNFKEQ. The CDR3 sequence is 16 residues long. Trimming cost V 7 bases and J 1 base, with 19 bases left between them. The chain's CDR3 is CASTPRQASSNTEAFF. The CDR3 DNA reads TGTGCCAGCACCCCTCGGCAGGCTTCCTCGAACACTGAAGCTTTCTTT.

The CDR3 region has the DNA TGTGCCAGCAGCTTTCATGAGCAGTTCTTC. Residues: CASSFHEQFF. V usage is TRBV11-2 and J usage is TRBJ2-1, with unresolved D. V was trimmed by 3 bases and J by 8 bases, leaving 2 bases between them. In germline, CDR1 is SGHAT, CDR2 FQNNGV. The length of the CDR3 is 10 residues.

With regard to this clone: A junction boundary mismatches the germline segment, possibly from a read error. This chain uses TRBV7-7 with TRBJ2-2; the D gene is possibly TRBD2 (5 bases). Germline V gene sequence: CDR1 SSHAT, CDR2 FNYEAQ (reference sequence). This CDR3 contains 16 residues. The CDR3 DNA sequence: TGTGCTAGCAGCTTAGGCGCTGGAGGTTCGGTCGGGGAGCTGTTTTTT. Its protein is CASSLGAGGSVGELFF.

CDR3 amino acids: CASSKRGGLATAYEQYF. CDR3 nucleotide sequence: TGTGCCAGTAGTAAACGTGGGGGACTAGCTACCGCCTACGAGCAGTACTTC. V and J are TRBV19 and TRBJ2-7, with 9 bases identical to TRBD2. The CDR3 extends over 17 amino acids. Germline-derived CDR1 and CDR2 are LNHDA and SQIVND (reference sequence). V lost 4 bases to trimming and J lost 2 bases; unmatched junction nucleotides: 12.

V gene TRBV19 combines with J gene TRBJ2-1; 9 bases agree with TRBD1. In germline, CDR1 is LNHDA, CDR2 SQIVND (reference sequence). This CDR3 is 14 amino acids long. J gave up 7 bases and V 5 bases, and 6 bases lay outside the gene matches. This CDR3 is CASSSGQGRNEQFF. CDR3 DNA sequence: TGTGCCAGTAGTTCGGGACAGGGACGGAATGAGCAGTTCTTC.

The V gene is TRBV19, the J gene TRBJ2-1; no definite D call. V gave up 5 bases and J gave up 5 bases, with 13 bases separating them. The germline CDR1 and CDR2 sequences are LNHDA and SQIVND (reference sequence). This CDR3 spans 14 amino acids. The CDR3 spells CASSEVGFHNEQFF. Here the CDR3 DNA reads TGTGCCAGTAGTGAGGTGGGATTCCACAATGAGCAGTTCTTC. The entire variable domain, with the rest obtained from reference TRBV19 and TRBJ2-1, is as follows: DGGITQSPKYLFRKEGQNVTLSCEQNLNHDAMYWYRQDPGQGLRLIYYSQIVNDFQKGDIAEGYSVSREKKESFPLTVTSAQKNPTAFYLCASSEVGFHNEQFFGPGTRLTVL.